Presented here are 31 T cell receptor beta chains from one specimen sequenced in a study of blood T cell repertoires in COVID-19. Generated by immunoSEQ multiplex PCR, the TCRdb table keeps only in-frame clones and is missing some. This sample carries 250,000 to 300,000 clones, around 80% of them seen once, and the ten largest clones take roughly 4%. The source material was PBMCs or T cells enriched from blood (not recorded which). All receptors come from a man younger than 45 with acute COVID-19.

This clone occurred once. The CDR3 DNA sequence: TGTGCCACCAGTGATATAGCGGGGGGGCACGACACCGGGGAGCTGTTTTTT. It specifies CATSDIAGGHDTGELFF. V is TRBV24-1 and J is TRBJ2-2; 11 bases match TRBD2. The CDR3 extends over 17 amino acids. The germline V gene has CDR1 KGHDR and CDR2 SFDVKD. J lost 3 bases, V lost 3 bases, and 5 bases had no gene match.

The V and J genes are TRBV6-5 and TRBJ1-1; D not certain. The ends were cut back, 2 bases at V and 5 bases at J, with 6 bases in the middle. CDR1 is MNHEY, CDR2 SVGAGI, per germline. The CDR3 totals 12 residues. This CDR3 reads CASSYPRTEAFF. CDR3 coding DNA: TGTGCCAGCAGTTACCCGAGGACTGAAGCTTTCTTT.

The chain uses TRBV27 and TRBJ2-3; possible D gene TRBD1, 6 bases. The CDR3 contains 15 residues. Per the germline V gene, CDR1 is MNHEY and CDR2 is SMNVEV (reference sequence). V lost 0 bases and J 5 bases, leaving 12 bases between the germline ends. CDR3 sequence: CASSLSWGLGDTQYF. CDR3 sequence (DNA): TGTGCCAGCAGTTTATCGTGGGGGCTGGGAGATACGCAGTATTTT.

The gene calls are TRBV25-1 and TRBJ1-4, with D possibly being TRBD1 (6 bases). CDR1 and CDR2 from the germline V gene are MGHDK and SYGVNS. The CDR3 contains 16 residues. V gave up 2 bases and J gave up 0 bases, with 10 bases separating them. In nucleotides, the CDR3 is TGTGCCAGCAGTGAAGGGACACATGCAACTAATGAAAAACTGTTTTTT. This codes for CASSEGTHATNEKLFF.

The chain has TRBV11-2 and TRBJ2-1, with D possibly matching TRBD2 (5 bases). The CDR3 runs to 12 residues. Germline V gene data show CDR1 as SGHAT and CDR2 as FQNNGV. The V and J ends lost 6 bases and 6 bases respectively, with 9 bases between them. CDR3 nucleotide sequence: TGTGCCAGCAGTCTCGAGGGCAATGAGCAGTTCTTC. Translating gives CASSLEGNEQFF.

This chain links TRBV24-1 with TRBJ2-3, with 8 bases identical to TRBD2. CDR3 length equals 16 residues. Germline V gene data show CDR1 as KGHDR and CDR2 as SFDVKD. The ends lost 6 bases at V and 3 bases at J; junction bases unmatched: 10. The CDR3 coding sequence is TGTGCCACCAGTCCCGGGTGGGTAGCGGGGACAGATACGCAGTATTTT. It yields the protein CATSPGWVAGTDTQYF.

This clone was seen once. This chain connects TRBV7-2 to TRBJ1-6, with D perhaps matching TRBD1 (6 bases). The CDR3 contains 17 residues. Trimming left V 5 bases short and J 2 bases short, with 16 bases between. CDR1 SGHTA and CDR2 FQGNSA come from the germline V gene. The chain's CDR3 is CASSGRGGAAYNSPLHF. CDR3 in DNA: TGTGCCAGCAGCGGTAGAGGGGGGGCAGCCTATAATTCACCCCTCCACTTT.

The sample holds a few counts of this clone. This sequence joins TRBV27 and TRBJ1-5; 9 bases line up with TRBD1. The CDR3 sequence is 15 residues long. Germline loops: CDR1 MNHEY, CDR2 SMNVEV (reference sequence). V was clipped by 6 bases and J by 6 bases; unmatched bases: 9. The CDR3 DNA sequence: TGTGCCAGCAGACGGAGGACAGGGGAGGGTCAGCCCCAGCATTTT. This translates into CASRRRTGEGQPQHF.

This rearrangement joins TRBV27 to TRBJ1-6; D unresolved. The germline V gene encodes CDR1 MNHEY and CDR2 SMNVEV (reference sequence). The CDR3 is made up of 14 amino acids. V was cut by 4 bases and J by 7 bases, with 11 bases left in between. The CDR3 sequence is CASSSGSQNSPLHF. The CDR3 DNA reads TGTGCCAGCAGTTCCGGGTCTCAGAATTCACCCCTCCACTTT.

The rearrangement links TRBV11-3 to TRBJ2-1, with D maybe TRBD1 (6 bases). V was trimmed by 1 base and J by 5 bases, leaving 21 bases between them. The germline gives CDR1 SGHNT, CDR2 YENEEA. The CDR3 is 18 residues long. The CDR3 spells CASSLVASLNRVHNEQFF. The CDR3 DNA is TGTGCCAGCAGCTTAGTGGCTAGCCTAAACAGGGTCCACAATGAGCAGTTCTTC. Full variable domain (missing parts from reference TRBV11-3 and TRBJ2-1): EAGVVQSPRYKIIEKKQPVAFWCNPISGHNTLYWYLQNLGQGPELLIRYENEEAVDDSQLPKDRFSAERLKGVDSTLKIQPAELGDSAVYLCASSLVASLNRVHNEQFFGPGTRLTVL.

CDR3 amino acids: CASSFPSRGNIQYF. The CDR3 nucleotides are TGTGCCAGCAGCTTCCCTAGTAGGGGGAACATTCAGTACTTC. The chain employs TRBV11-2 and TRBJ2-4, with D tentatively TRBD1 (6 bases). This CDR3 has 14 amino acids. Per the germline V gene, CDR1 is SGHAT and CDR2 is FQNNGV. The V end was cut by 3 bases, the J end by 7 bases, with 13 bases between.

V usage is TRBV6-2 or TRBV6-3 and J usage is TRBJ2-3, with 16 nucleotides matching TRBD2. The V gene's germline CDR1 is MNHEY and CDR2 SVGEGT. This CDR3 is 17 amino acids long. The V and J ends lost 5 bases and 7 bases, in that order; junction bases with no gene match: 9. CDR3 nucleotides: TGTGCCAGCAGTACCCCCGGGACTAGCGGGGGGGTTAATACGCAGTATTTT. This encodes CASSTPGTSGGVNTQYF.

The rearrangement links TRBV19 to TRBJ1-1, with D unclear. This CDR3 has 13 amino acids. The V gene lost 6 bases and the J gene lost 0 bases, with 8 bases spanning the gap. The germline CDR1 and CDR2 sequences are LNHDA and SQIVND (reference sequence). The CDR3 sequence: CASREYMNTEAFF. In nucleotides, the CDR3 is TGTGCCAGTAGGGAGTACATGAACACTGAAGCTTTCTTT. Combining the CDR3 with reference TRBV19 and TRBJ1-1 gives the whole variable domain DGGITQSPKYLFRKEGQNVTLSCEQNLNHDAMYWYRQDPGQGLRLIYYSQIVNDFQKGDIAEGYSVSREKKESFPLTVTSAQKNPTAFYLCASREYMNTEAFFGQGTRLTVV.

The rearrangement uses TRBV19 and TRBJ2-1; the D is unclear. V was trimmed by 6 bases and J by 1 base, leaving 7 bases between them. The CDR3 loop spans 13 amino acids. The V gene's germline CDR1 is LNHDA and CDR2 SQIVND (reference sequence). In DNA form, the CDR3 reads TGTGCCAGTAGCCCAGGTTCCTACAATGAGCAGTTCTTC. Its protein is CASSPGSYNEQFF.

The CDR3: CASSIVGGGNSNQPQHF. The CDR3 region has the DNA TGTGCCAGTAGTATAGTGGGAGGGGGTAATAGCAATCAGCCCCAGCATTTT. The chain joins TRBV19 to TRBJ1-5, with D maybe TRBD1 (6 bases). Germline lookup yields CDR1 LNHDA and CDR2 SQIVND (reference sequence). The germline V and J ends were trimmed by 1 base and 0 bases, with 13 bases remaining between them. CDR3 length: 17 amino acids.

V is TRBV28 and J is TRBJ1-2, with 11 bases lining up with TRBD1. The CDR3 runs to 15 residues. Germline assignment: CDR1 MDHEN and CDR2 SYDVKM. The J segment lost 2 bases and the V segment lost 5 bases, leaving 4 bases of the junction unmatched. Here the CDR3 reads CASSGQGAGNYGYTF. The CDR3 coding sequence is TGTGCCAGCAGTGGACAGGGGGCAGGAAACTATGGCTACACCTTC.

The chain carries TRBV7-9 and TRBJ2-2, with a possible D match to TRBD2 (5 bases). Trimming shortened V by 3 bases and J by 2 bases, and 10 bases separated the two germline ends. The CDR3 sequence is 15 residues long. Germline V gene sequence: CDR1 SEHNR, CDR2 FQNEAQ (reference sequence). The CDR3 DNA sequence: TGTGCCAGCAGCTTCGGGGATGGCAACACCGGGGAGCTGTTTTTT. Its protein is CASSFGDGNTGELFF.

The V gene is TRBV6-1, the J gene TRBJ1-3, with a possible D match to TRBD1 (6 bases). Trimming cost V 0 bases and J 3 bases, with 12 bases left between them. Germline CDR1 is MNHNS and CDR2 is SASEGT. This CDR3 comprises 16 residues. CDR3 loop: CASSEATAGVGNTIYF. CDR3 coding DNA: TGTGCCAGCAGTGAAGCGACGGCAGGGGTTGGAAACACCATATATTTT.

This chain uses TRBV9 with TRBJ2-2; 9 bases match TRBD2. CDR1 SGDLS and CDR2 YYNGEE come from the germline V gene. The CDR3 spans 16 residues. J gave up 2 bases and V 1 base, and 3 bases lay outside the gene matches. The CDR3 sequence is CASSVSSGDNTGELFF. Here the CDR3 DNA reads TGTGCCAGCAGCGTATCTAGCGGGGATAACACCGGGGAGCTGTTTTTT.

J is TRBJ2-6 and V is TRBV4-2, with a tentative D call TRBD1 (5 bases). This CDR3 region has 16 residues. Trimming pared 1 base from V and 1 base from J, leaving 8 bases between. CDR1 and CDR2 (germline): LGHNA, YNFKEQ. The CDR3 here is CASSQAKGSGANVLTF. The CDR3 nucleotides read TGTGCCAGCAGCCAAGCGAAGGGGTCTGGGGCCAACGTCCTGACTTTC.

This clone was recorded once. This rearrangement joins TRBV5-6 to TRBJ1-1; TRBD1 is a possible D gene (6 bases). Trimming removed 6 bases from V and 5 bases from J, with 26 bases in between. Germline assignment: CDR1 SGHDT and CDR2 YYEEEE. The CDR3 is 17 amino acids. The CDR3 DNA reads as TGTGCCAGCAACTCAGGGGTCCGCAGGGCCGGAATGACTGAAGCTTTCTTT. It codes for CASNSGVRRAGMTEAFF.

The chain couples TRBV6-6 to TRBJ1-1, with TRBD1 matching over 9 bases. CDR3 size: 14 residues. Germline CDR1 is MNHNY and CDR2 is SVGAGI (reference sequence). Trimming took 6 bases from V and 4 from J; bases not matched to a gene: 6. CDR3 protein: CASSTGGGGTEAFF. Written as DNA, the CDR3 is TGTGCCAGCAGCACAGGGGGCGGAGGCACTGAAGCTTTCTTT.

This clone was seen only a few times. V is TRBV3-1 (or the pseudogene TRBV3-2) and J is TRBJ1-6; D not resolved. V was shortened by 4 bases and J by 8 bases, with 9 bases between the two germline ends. The CDR3 is 13 residues long. Germline V CDR1 and CDR2: LGHDT, YNNKEL (reference sequence). The CDR3 DNA reads TGTGCCAGCAGCCCCGTCCCCGATTCACCCCTCCACTTT. It is translated as CASSPVPDSPLHF.

The V gene is TRBV7-2, the J gene TRBJ2-5; D uncertain. The V gene's germline CDR1 is SGHTA and CDR2 FQGNSA. The length of the CDR3 is 13 residues. Trimming removed 5 bases from V and 4 bases from J, with 11 bases in between. The DNA for the CDR3 is TGTGCCAGCAGCCGTAAAGGCGGAGAGACCCAGTACTTC. It translates to CASSRKGGETQYF.

The V gene is TRBV24-1, the J gene TRBJ1-1; weak D call: TRBD1 (5 bases). V lost 5 bases to trimming and J lost 3 bases, with 12 bases between them. Germline values: CDR1 KGHDR, CDR2 SFDVKD. This CDR3 is built from 14 residues. The CDR3 DNA sequence: TGTGCCACCAGTGCTCGGGACTCAGACACTGAAGCTTTCTTT. Translated, it gives CATSARDSDTEAFF.

The V and J genes are TRBV6-5 and TRBJ2-1; 8 nucleotides align to TRBD1. The CDR3 spans 15 residues. The germline V gene has CDR1 MNHEY and CDR2 SVGAGI. The V segment lost 6 bases and the J segment 0 bases; nucleotides outside the gene matches: 4. The CDR3 region has the DNA TGTGCCAGCAGAGGGACAGGTTCCTCCTACAATGAGCAGTTCTTC. Its translation is CASRGTGSSYNEQFF.

The rearrangement links TRBV5-1 to TRBJ2-2; 9 bases line up with TRBD2. The V gene's germline CDR1 is SGHRS and CDR2 YFSETQ. The CDR3 covers 18 residues. The J segment lost 0 bases and the V segment lost 4 bases, leaving 10 bases of the junction unmatched. This CDR3 reads CASSKWLAGRSNTGELFF. The CDR3 DNA sequence: TGCGCCAGCAGCAAATGGCTAGCGGGGCGCTCGAACACCGGGGAGCTGTTTTTT.

The rearrangement uses TRBV7-3 and TRBJ1-2; D ambiguous. Deletions cut 1 base from V and 5 bases from J, with 14 bases between. Germline CDR1 is SGHTA and CDR2 is FQGTGA. This CDR3 is built from 15 residues. CDR3 nucleotide sequence: TGTGCCAGCAGCTTAAATCCGGGGAGCCTATATGGCTACACCTTC. Its protein is CASSLNPGSLYGYTF.

The chain joins TRBV7-9 to TRBJ1-2, with TRBD1 matching 11 bases. This CDR3 has 16 amino acids. Germline values: CDR1 SEHNR, CDR2 FQNEAQ (reference sequence). After removal of 4 bases from V and 5 bases from J, the junction contained 9 bases not matched to a gene. The CDR3 loop is CASSWTGGRAPYGYTF. In nucleotides, the CDR3 is TGTGCCAGCAGCTGGACAGGGGGCCGTGCTCCATATGGCTACACCTTC.

This chain links TRBV2 with TRBJ1-6; 8 nucleotides agree with TRBD1. The trim removed 7 bases at V and 7 bases at J, leaving 9 bases unmatched. This CDR3 is built from 15 residues. CDR1 is SNHLY, CDR2 FYNNEI, per germline. The CDR3 sequence: CASTGTGGPNSPLHF. In DNA form, the CDR3 reads TGTGCCAGCACAGGGACAGGAGGGCCAAATTCACCCCTCCACTTT.

The chain is built from TRBV15 and TRBJ2-1; a possible D gene is TRBD2 (5 bases). CDR3 length: 16 amino acids. Per the germline V gene, CDR1 is LNHNV and CDR2 is YYDKDF (reference sequence). With 0 bases removed from V and 9 bases from J, the gap between germline ends came to 18 bases. CDR3 protein: CATSRERRHLFGEQFF. DNA of the CDR3: TGTGCCACCAGCAGAGAAAGGAGGCACCTCTTCGGTGAGCAGTTCTTC.